This is a list of T cell receptor beta chains from one sample in a study of T cell repertoires in cytomegalovirus infection. TCRdb passed the reads through MiXCR, listing each CDR3 protein once. This sample has approximately 300,000 distinct CDR3 sequences, with about 28% found just once. Their antigens are not known. Sample: cultured PBMCs, taken from culture after CMV antigen stimulation. The receptors come from a human donor in good health (CMV status not recorded). Some clones in this sample may be carry-over from other donors' samples. The CDR3 runs from the conserved cysteine through the conserved F or W. A D gene is named only where the DNA matches it firmly. The size field is filled for only some rows; it gives once, few, many or a size class.

>TRBJ2-5|TRBV27|-|14|-
TGTGCCAGCAGTCCGCTTGGGCTCGAAGAGACCCAGTACTTC
CASSPLGLEETQYF
>TRBJ1-5|TRBV7-2|many|12|-
TGTGCCAGCAGCTTCTCCAATCAGCCCCAGCATTTT
CASSFSNQPQHF
>TRBJ2-1|TRBV6-1|few|17|TRBD2
TGTGCCAGCAGTGAAGGGTTCGGGACTAGCGGAGACAATGAGCAGTTCTTC
CASSEGFGTSGDNEQFF
>TRBJ2-1|TRBV24-1|-|11|-
TGTGCCACCAGTGGCGTCAATGAGCAGTTCTTC
CATSGVNEQFF
>TRBJ2-7|TRBV6-2/TRBV6-3|-|17|TRBD1
TGTGCCAGCAGTTACTCAACGGGACAGGGAGCCTTGTACGAGCAGTACTTC
CASSYSTGQGALYEQYF
>TRBJ2-3|TRBV6-1|-|14|-
TGTGCCAGCAGTCGTCGACTTGGCGCAGATACGCAGTATTTT
CASSRRLGADTQYF
>TRBJ1-5|TRBV3-1|few|15|-
TGTGCCAGCAGCCAAGGGAAGGGTTATACTCAGCCCCAGCATTTT
CASSQGKGYTQPQHF
>TRBJ2-7|TRBV7-2|many|14|-
TGTGCCAGCAGCCCCAGGGACGGGGCTTACGAGCAGTACTTC
CASSPRDGAYEQYF
>TRBJ2-2|TRBV24-1|-|18|-
TGTGCCACCAGTGGTACGGGACACCCAACCCGCGACACCGGGGAGCTGTTTTTT
CATSGTGHPTRDTGELFF
>TRBJ2-3|TRBV12-3/TRBV12-4|-|14|-
TGTGCCAGCAGTTCAGGGGGGAACACAGATACGCAGTATTTT
CASSSGGNTDTQYF
>TRBJ2-1|TRBV6-1|few|11|-
TGTGCCAGCAGTGAATCGTATGAGCAGTTCTTC
CASSESYEQFF
>TRBJ2-7|TRBV7-2|many|15|TRBD1
TGTGCCAGCAGTTTCGGACAGGGGGGGCTTGGCGAGCAGTACTTC
CASSFGQGGLGEQYF
>TRBJ2-1|TRBV27|-|19|TRBD2
TGTGCCAGCCCCCGAAGTCTAGCGGCCTCCCCTCTCGGTAGTAATGAGCAGTTCTTC
CASPRSLAASPLGSNEQFF
>TRBJ1-3|TRBV12-3/TRBV12-4|-|15|-
TGTGCCAGCAGTTTCGCTGACTTCTCTGGAAACACCATATATTTT
CASSFADFSGNTIYF
>TRBJ1-2|TRBV2|few|13|-
TGTGCCAGCAGGGCTTCCCAGGGTGGCGGCTACACCTTC
CASRASQGGGYTF
>TRBJ2-5|TRBV11-1|-|14|TRBD2
TGTGCCAGCAGCCGGACTAGCGGTCAAGAGACCCAGTACTTC
CASSRTSGQETQYF
>TRBJ1-1|TRBV2|-|13|TRBD1
TGTGCCAGCAGTGCGACAGGGATGACTGAAGCTTTCTTT
CASSATGMTEAFF
>TRBJ2-1|TRBV5-4|-|16|TRBD2
TGTGCCAGCAGCTCGTGGACTAGCGGGATCTACAATGAGCAGTTCTTC
CASSSWTSGIYNEQFF
>TRBJ1-5|TRBV4-1|-|15|TRBD1
TGCGCCAGCAGCCAAGCCCCGGACAGGGAACAGCCCCAGCATTTT
CASSQAPDREQPQHF
>TRBJ2-1|TRBV18|-|14|TRBD2
TGTGCCAGCTCACCGACTAGCGGGAGCCCTGAGCAGTTCTTC
CASSPTSGSPEQFF
>TRBJ1-3|TRBV20-1|many|11|-
TGCAGTGCTAGATGGGGAAACACCATATATTTT
CSARWGNTIYF
>TRBJ1-1|TRBV7-3|many|13|-
TGTGCCAGCAGCTTGGACAGTAACACTGAAGCTTTCTTT
CASSLDSNTEAFF
>TRBJ2-7|TRBV19|-|15|-
TGTGCCAGTAGTATCGCCAGTCTGAGCTCCTACGAGCAGTACTTC
CASSIASLSSYEQYF
>TRBJ2-7|TRBV7-2|many|14|-
TGTGCCAGCAGCAAACGGGCCGCGCGATACGAGCAGTACTTC
CASSKRAARYEQYF
>TRBJ2-5|TRBV20-1|few|12|TRBD2
TGCAGTGCCCCGCGGGGGTCAGAGACCCAGTACTTC
CSAPRGSETQYF
>TRBJ1-5|TRBV20-1|-|14|-
TGCAGTGCTGAGCGGGGCCGTAAAAATCAGCCCCAGCATTTT
CSAERGRKNQPQHF
>TRBJ1-6|TRBV5-4|-|14|-
TGTGCCAGCAGCTTGGCCACCTCTAATTCACCCCTCCACTTT
CASSLATSNSPLHF